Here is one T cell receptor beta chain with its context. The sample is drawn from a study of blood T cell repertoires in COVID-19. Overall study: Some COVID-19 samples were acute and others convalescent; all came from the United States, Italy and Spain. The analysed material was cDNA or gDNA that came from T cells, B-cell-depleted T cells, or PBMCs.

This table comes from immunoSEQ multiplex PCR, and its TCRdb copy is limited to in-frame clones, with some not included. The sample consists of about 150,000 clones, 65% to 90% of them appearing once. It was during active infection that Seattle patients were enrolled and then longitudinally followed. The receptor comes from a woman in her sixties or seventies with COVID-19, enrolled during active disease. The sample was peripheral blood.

The CDR3 region is CASSIGQEGKLFF. DNA for the CDR3: TGTGCCAGCAGCATAGGACAGGAAGGAAAACTGTTTTTT. The chain carries TRBV11-3 and TRBJ1-4; 7 nucleotides align to TRBD1. The trim removed 5 bases at V and 10 bases at J, leaving 7 bases unmatched. The CDR3 covers 13 residues. CDR1 and CDR2 from the germline V gene are SGHNT and YENEEA.